This T cell receptor beta chain is from a study of blood T cell repertoires in COVID-19. Study information: Sites across the United States, Italy and Spain contributed samples from acute and convalescent COVID-19. The analysed material was cDNA or gDNA that came from T cells, B-cell-depleted T cells, or PBMCs.

The participants were between roughly 18 and 100 years old and came from under 25 US areas. CDR1 and CDR2 from the germline V gene are SGHAT and FQNNGV. Between the trimmed V and J ends, which lost 1 base and 5 bases, there was a span of 15 bases. The length of the CDR3 is 15 residues. TCRdb keeps only in-frame clones here, not all; method: immunoSEQ multiplex PCR. The data show hundreds of thousands of clones, 80% seen once. The sequence was collected from a woman in her 40s with acute COVID-19. Sequencing input: PBMCs or T cells enriched from blood (not recorded which). V and J are TRBV11-2 and TRBJ2-7; weak D call: TRBD2 (7 bases). CDR3 protein: CASSLAGTGRDEQYF. CDR3 coding DNA: TGTGCCAGCAGCTTAGCGGGTACAGGGAGGGACGAGCAGTACTTC.